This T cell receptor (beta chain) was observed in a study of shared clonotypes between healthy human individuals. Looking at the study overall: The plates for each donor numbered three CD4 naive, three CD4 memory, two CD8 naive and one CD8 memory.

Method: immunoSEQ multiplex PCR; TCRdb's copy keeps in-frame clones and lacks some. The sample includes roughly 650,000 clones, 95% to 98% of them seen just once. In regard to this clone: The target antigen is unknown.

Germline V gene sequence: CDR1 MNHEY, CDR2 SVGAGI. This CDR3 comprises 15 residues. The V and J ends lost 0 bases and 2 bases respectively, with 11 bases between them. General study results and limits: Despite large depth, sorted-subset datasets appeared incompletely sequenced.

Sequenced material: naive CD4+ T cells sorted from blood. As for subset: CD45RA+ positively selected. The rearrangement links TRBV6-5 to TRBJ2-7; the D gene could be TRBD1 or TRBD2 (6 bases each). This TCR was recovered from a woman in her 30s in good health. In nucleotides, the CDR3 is TGTGCCAGCAGTTACTCTAGGGGGACTCCCTACGAGCAGTACTTC. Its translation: CASSYSRGTPYEQYF.